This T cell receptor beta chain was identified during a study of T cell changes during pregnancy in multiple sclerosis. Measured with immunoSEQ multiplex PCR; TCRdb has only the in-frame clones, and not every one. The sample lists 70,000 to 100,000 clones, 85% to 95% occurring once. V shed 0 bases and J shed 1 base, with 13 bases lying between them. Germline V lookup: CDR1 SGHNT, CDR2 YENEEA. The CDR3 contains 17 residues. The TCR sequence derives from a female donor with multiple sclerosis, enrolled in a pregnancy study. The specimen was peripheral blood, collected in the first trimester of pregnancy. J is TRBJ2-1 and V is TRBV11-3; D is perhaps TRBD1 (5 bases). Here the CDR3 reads CASSLDPAQESYNEQFF. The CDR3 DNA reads TGTGCCAGCAGCTTAGATCCCGCACAGGAATCCTACAATGAGCAGTTCTTC.